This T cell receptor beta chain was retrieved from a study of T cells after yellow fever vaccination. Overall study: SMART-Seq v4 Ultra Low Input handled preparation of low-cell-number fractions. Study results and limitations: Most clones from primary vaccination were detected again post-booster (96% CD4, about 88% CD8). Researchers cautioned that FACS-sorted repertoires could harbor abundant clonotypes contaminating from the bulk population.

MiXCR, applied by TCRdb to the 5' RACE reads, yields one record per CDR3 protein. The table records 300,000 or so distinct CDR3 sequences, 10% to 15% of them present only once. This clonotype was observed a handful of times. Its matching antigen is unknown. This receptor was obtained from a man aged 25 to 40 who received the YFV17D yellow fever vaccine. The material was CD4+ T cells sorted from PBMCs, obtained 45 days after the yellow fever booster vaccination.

CDR3 DNA sequence: TGTGCCAGCAGCGTAGGGGGGACATCTTTGTGGGAGACCCAGTACTTC. Protein product: CASSVGGTSLWETQYF. This chain links TRBV9 with TRBJ2-5; TRBD1 is a possible D gene (6 bases). The germline V gene encodes CDR1 SGDLS and CDR2 YYNGEE. CDR3 length: 16 amino acids. V was trimmed by 0 bases and J by 5 bases, leaving 17 bases between them.